Listed below are T cell receptor beta chains from one sample, sequenced in a study of CD8 T cells in Susac syndrome. TCRdb called the immunoSEQ multiplex PCR reads again in MiXCR, with one record for every CDR3 protein. The data show a few hundred thousand distinct CDR3 sequences, with 70% to 90% seen just once and approximately 0.11% held by the top ten. The sequenced material came from CD8+ T cells from PBMCs. The receptors were sampled from a human donor with multiple sclerosis. The CDR3 runs from the conserved cysteine through the conserved F or W. The D gene is left open where the match is weak. Not all rows give a size; the values are once, few, many and, for expanded clones, a class.

cdr3_nt,cdr3_aa,v_call,j_call,clone_size,d_call
TGCAGCGTTTCCCCTGGCCGCTACGAGCAGTACTTC,CSVSPGRYEQYF,TRBV29-1,TRBJ2-7,.,.
TGTGCCAGCAGTCCCGGGACTAGCGGGAGAGGGAATGAGCAGTTCTTC,CASSPGTSGRGNEQFF,TRBV27,TRBJ2-1,.,TRBD2
TGTGCCAGCAGCGCCACAGGGGGCCCCGGGGAGCTGTTTTTT,CASSATGGPGELFF,TRBV5-4,TRBJ2-2,.,TRBD1
TGCAGTGCCAGTAGGGGGGCAGGGGCTAGCCCCATGACAGATACGCAGTATTTT,CSASRGAGASPMTDTQYF,TRBV20-1,TRBJ2-3,.,.
TGCGCCAGCAGCTACCTAGCGGACTACAATGAGCAGTTCTTC,CASSYLADYNEQFF,TRBV5-1,TRBJ2-1,.,TRBD2
TGTGCCAGCCAAGGGACTAGCCCACCCAATGAGCAGTTCTTC,CASQGTSPPNEQFF,TRBV14,TRBJ2-1,.,TRBD2
TGTGCCAGCAGTCCCTTTCCGGGACAGGGCTTTTTCGAGCAGTACTTC,CASSPFPGQGFFEQYF,TRBV6-1,TRBJ2-7,.,TRBD1
TGCAGCGTTGATTCAGGGAACGAGCAGTACTTC,CSVDSGNEQYF,TRBV29-1,TRBJ2-7,.,.
TGTGCCAGCAGGGGGACTAGCGCCGCCTCCTACGAGCAGTACTTC,CASRGTSAASYEQYF,TRBV6-6,TRBJ2-7,.,TRBD2
TGCAGTGCCGGGTCCTTGAGCTCCTACGAGCAGTACTTC,CSAGSLSSYEQYF,TRBV20-1,TRBJ2-7,.,.
TGTGCCACGACAGGGGGAAACGGCTACACCTTC,CATTGGNGYTF,TRBV27,TRBJ1-2,.,TRBD1
TGCAGCGTTGTCGGGTACGCTGAAGCTTTCTTT,CSVVGYAEAFF,TRBV29-1,TRBJ1-1,.,.
TGTGCCAGCAGCGTAGGTCAGGGGCAGGGGTACGAGCAGTACTTC,CASSVGQGQGYEQYF,TRBV9,TRBJ2-7,.,.
TGCGCCAGCAGCTTGGTTCTTAGCGGGAACAATGAGCAGTTCTTC,CASSLVLSGNNEQFF,TRBV5-1,TRBJ2-1,.,TRBD2
TGTGCCAGCAGTCATCGAGGGAGGAATACGCAGTATTTT,CASSHRGRNTQYF,TRBV28,TRBJ2-3,.,.
TGTGCCAGCAGCTTAGGACTAGCGGGAGAGTTCGGCACCGGGGAGCTGTTTTTT,CASSLGLAGEFGTGELFF,TRBV13,TRBJ2-2,.,TRBD2
TGTGCCAGCTCACCCGACAGGGAATCGTACGAGCAGTACTTC,CASSPDRESYEQYF,TRBV18,TRBJ2-7,.,TRBD1
TGTGCCAGCAGTTTGATATCCGGGACAGGGGGGGAAGATACGCAGTATTTT,CASSLISGTGGEDTQYF,TRBV27,TRBJ2-3,.,TRBD1
TGTGCCAGCAGGCCAGGACTAGCGGACTACACAGATACGCAGTATTTT,CASRPGLADYTDTQYF,TRBV7-9,TRBJ2-3,.,TRBD2
TGCGCCAGCAGCCCCCGACAGGGCCCTGGCTACACCTTC,CASSPRQGPGYTF,TRBV4-1,TRBJ1-2,.,TRBD1
TGTGCCAGCAGGGAGGACAGTTTGAACACTGAAGCTTTCTTT,CASREDSLNTEAFF,TRBV27,TRBJ1-1,.,.
TGTGCCAGCAGCTCCCCAAGCGGGATGGAATTCTTC,CASSSPSGMEFF,TRBV27,TRBJ2-1,.,TRBD2
TGTGCCAGCAGCCAAGATGCGCCCAGTGACACCATATATTTT,CASSQDAPSDTIYF,TRBV3-1,TRBJ1-3,.,.
TGTGCCAGCAGTTTTCTGGGGACAGGGGCACTGAATAGCAATCAGCCCCAGCATTTT,CASSFLGTGALNSNQPQHF,TRBV27,TRBJ1-5,.,TRBD1
TGTGCCAGCAGTTTACTAGGGAGAGAAGCTTTCTTT,CASSLLGREAFF,TRBV27,TRBJ1-1,few,.
TGTGCCAGTAGTATATCTTTGAGTACCGTTACTGGCCGGCGACACACAGATACGCAGTATTTT,CASSISLSTVTGRRHTDTQYF,TRBV19,TRBJ2-3,.,.
TGTGCCAGCCCGACTCCCGTCGGGGCAGATACGCAGTATTTT,CASPTPVGADTQYF,TRBV2,TRBJ2-3,.,.
TGTGCCAGCAGTTTCGGCCTCTCTATGAACACTGAAGCTTTCTTT,CASSFGLSMNTEAFF,TRBV27,TRBJ1-1,.,.
TGCAGCGTCCGAGGGAGTGGTAGCGGGAGTACGAACGTTGTTTACGAGCAGTACTTC,CSVRGSGSGSTNVVYEQYF,TRBV29-1,TRBJ2-7,.,TRBD2
TGCGCCAGCTTAGGTTGGCAAAATGAGCAGTTCTTC,CASLGWQNEQFF,TRBV10-1,TRBJ2-1,.,.
TGTGCCACCGGGAACTACTACACCGGGGAGCTGTTTTTT,CATGNYYTGELFF,TRBV9,TRBJ2-2,.,.
TGTGCCACCAGCACAAAGGACAGGATCCCCTGGGATTACACAGATACGCAGTATTTT,CATSTKDRIPWDYTDTQYF,TRBV15,TRBJ2-3,once,TRBD1
TGTGCCAGCAGAGTGGGTCTGGATACGCAGTATTTT,CASRVGLDTQYF,TRBV27,TRBJ2-3,once,.
TGTGCCAGCAGCTTCATCCCATATAGGGGTGAGGGGATAGGGGAGCAGTACTTC,CASSFIPYRGEGIGEQYF,TRBV7-6,TRBJ2-7,.,.
TGTGCCAGCAGCTTCCAGGGGGCGAGCTCTGGGGCCAACGTCCTGACTTTC,CASSFQGASSGANVLTF,TRBV7-3,TRBJ2-6,.,TRBD1
TGTGCCAGCAGTTTGGTGCTAGCGGGAGAAGGAGACAATGAGCAGTTCTTC,CASSLVLAGEGDNEQFF,TRBV28,TRBJ2-1,.,TRBD2
TGTGCCAGCAGTTTAGGGACAGGAGGGGATACGCAGTATTTT,CASSLGTGGDTQYF,TRBV28,TRBJ2-3,.,TRBD1
TGTGCCAGCAGCTTAATGGGACTAGCGAATGAGCAGTTCTTC,CASSLMGLANEQFF,TRBV7-3,TRBJ2-1,.,TRBD2
TGTGCCAGCAGCGTATCCGCCCAGGGGTCGGATACGCAGTATTTT,CASSVSAQGSDTQYF,TRBV9,TRBJ2-3,.,.
TGTGCCACCAGCTGGAGGGGGACGATCAGGGTAGATACGCAGTATTTT,CATSWRGTIRVDTQYF,TRBV15,TRBJ2-3,once,.
TGTGCCAGCAGCGTAGAGGGCGGGGGGGCGTATGAGCAGTTCTTC,CASSVEGGGAYEQFF,TRBV9,TRBJ2-1,once,TRBD2
TGTGCCAGCAGTTTAGTAGAGGGACAGGAAGCTTTCTTT,CASSLVEGQEAFF,TRBV27,TRBJ1-1,.,TRBD1
TGTGCCAGCACACTCGGCGGCAGGATCCCCTACAATGAGCAGTTCTTC,CASTLGGRIPYNEQFF,TRBV11-2,TRBJ2-1,few,.
TGTGCCAGCAGCTTGGGATTCATGGTCGAGCAGTACTTC,CASSLGFMVEQYF,TRBV7-4,TRBJ2-7,.,.
TGTGCCAGCAGCGGGGGAGGCGAGCAGTACTTC,CASSGGGEQYF,TRBV6-1,TRBJ2-7,many,.
TGTGCCAGCTCACCACCAGACAGGGGGCACTACGAGCAGTACTTC,CASSPPDRGHYEQYF,TRBV18,TRBJ2-7,.,TRBD1
TGCAGTGCTAGGACCCCTCCAGGGCCTTCCTACGAGCAGTACTTC,CSARTPPGPSYEQYF,TRBV20-1,TRBJ2-7,.,.
TGTGCCAGCAGTTCGCTCCGAACCGGGACAGGACTCTACGAGCAGTACTTC,CASSSLRTGTGLYEQYF,TRBV27,TRBJ2-7,.,TRBD1
TGTGCCAGCAGTTTATCCGCGGTCTACGAGCAGTACTTC,CASSLSAVYEQYF,TRBV27,TRBJ2-7,once,.
TGTGCCACCAGTGATTTCTCTGGAAGGGAGGGCGGGGAGCTGTTTTTT,CATSDFSGREGGELFF,TRBV24-1,TRBJ2-2,.,TRBD2